What follows describes a single T cell receptor (beta chain). This clonotype was counted between two and nine times. Its specific antigen is unknown. Base qualities are missing; no much larger clone stands one base away. Amplification of full-length TCR variable regions was done by 5' RACE PCR using constant-region reverse primers, and this step was followed by semi-nested PCR with Nested Universal Primer A. Using the ReliaPrep RNA Cell Miniprep System, total RNA was extracted, and the SMARTer RACE 5'/3' Kit was then used to reverse transcribe the RNA into 5'RACE-ready cDNA. An Illumina MiSeq was used to sequence the full-length TCR alpha and beta libraries, which had been barcoded with multiplex adaptors. In the paper's pipeline: For each of nine subset-tissue groups, sequencing data from the five patients were pooled, and the groups were compared by unsupervised clustering of TCR gene usage. The Morisita-Horn index, with shared sequences weighted by their contribution to each repertoire, was used to calculate repertoire similarity. The raw public reads went through TCRdb reprocessing: fastp at Q25, MiXCR clone calling, in-frame beta chains kept. Each CDR3 protein appears once, grouped with its most common genes and DNA. In this record, the V and J calls reflect TCRdb's handling and not the investigators' own analysis. The sample profile shows roughly 40,000 distinct CDR3 sequences; over 15% of them were found once. 2.5% to 3.5% of the sample rests with the top ten.

At the junction V is shortened by 6 bases and J by 8 bases; bases outside the gene matches: 7. There are 13 amino acids in the CDR3, from cysteine to phenylalanine inclusive. The kept DNA is CDR3 alone, 39 bases in frame from the first base. CDR1 is given as MNHNS and CDR2 as SASEGT, both from the germline V gene. The data were obtained in a study (dated by TCRdb to 2015 to 2017). In the study overall: The study set out to test whether tumor-infiltrating Tregs in breast cancer get recruited from blood Tregs or are instead converted in situ from other CD4+ T cell subsets.

On the study overall, not on this receptor specifically: Rather than covering whole repertoires, validation in the larger cohort was restricted to a single TCR beta V-J rearrangement. The TCR alpha and beta sequences of tumor-infiltrating Tregs showed the greatest overlap with tumor naive CD4+ T cells, followed by blood naive CD4+ T cells. The TCR gene usage of tumor memory CD4+ T cells clustered together with blood and lymph node memory CD4+ cells and with lymph node naive CD4+ cells.

The Miltenyi Naive CD4+ T Cell Isolation kit was used to purify naive CD4+ T cells, and CD25 microbeads were used to remove Tregs. Tregs, naive and memory CD4+ T cells from tumor, blood and ipsilateral draining lymph nodes of five breast cancer patients underwent full-length TCR alpha and beta sequencing. Tumor tissue and lymph nodes obtained by ipsilateral axillary dissection were perfused with PBS, cut into small pieces and digested using collagenase I and hyaluronidase. Mononuclear cells from lymph nodes or about 55 ml of peripheral blood were isolated by Ficoll density gradient centrifugation. Sorted cell populations were confirmed by FACS to exceed 90% purity.

The origin of this receptor is a female donor with breast cancer. Source material: naive CD4+ T cells sorted from a lymph node. The cell subset or site label here, explained by the study, means: naive CD4+ T cells, CD4+CD45RA+CD25-. This chain joins TRBV6-1 to TRBJ1-5, with 7 central nucleotides matching TRBD1. Here is the DNA: TGTGCCAGCAGGACAGGGTTCAGAGAGCCCCAGCATTTT. The resulting protein is CASRTGFREPQHF.